The following is a T cell receptor (beta chain) sequence with its context. These data are taken from a study of blood T cell repertoires in COVID-19. Across the whole study: In each case, the material was cDNA or gDNA derived from T cells, B-cell-depleted T cells, or PBMCs.

V was clipped by 6 bases and J by 1 base, with 12 bases between them. Per germline, CDR1 MNHNS and CDR2 SASEGT. The CDR3 length is 14 residues. In the source study's methods: Quantification of nucleated cells was approximated via reference gene primer amplification. Libraries were prepared by immunoSEQ multiplex PCR; TCRdb keeps only in-frame clonotypes and omits some of them. That table gives V, J and clone size, and the DNA gave D and trimming. Altogether about 320,000 clones are present, about 89% being singletons, with the ten largest covering about 6.8%. Sequencing was carried out using peripheral blood. This receptor was taken from a man aged 18 to 30 who had recovered from COVID-19. The V gene is TRBV6-1, the J gene TRBJ2-5, with D hard to call. DNA of the CDR3: TGTGCCAGCAGCGCCGGTGCCATCCAAGAGACCCAGTACTTC. Its translation: CASSAGAIQETQYF.